This T cell receptor (beta chain) was identified during a study of OX40 agonist ivuxolimab in advanced cancers. This clone was observed once. Measured with immunoSEQ multiplex PCR; TCRdb has only the in-frame clones, and not every one. The sample carries approximately 100,000 clones, just over 90% recorded once. Trimming took 1 base from V and 7 from J, leaving 11 bases between them. Germline V gene lookup returns CDR1 SGHTA and CDR2 FQGNSA. This CDR3 is built from 14 residues. Specimen: CD4+ or CD8+ T cells sorted from blood, collected in a trial of the OX40 agonist ivuxolimab. This chain connects TRBV7-2 to TRBJ1-5, with a tentative D call TRBD1 (6 bases). The origin of this receptor is an adult with an advanced solid tumor such as melanoma, head and neck, liver or kidney cancer. In DNA form, the CDR3 reads TGTGCCAGCAGCTTAGTACAGGGTAACCAGCCCCAGCATTTT. Translated, it gives CASSLVQGNQPQHF.